The clone carrying this T cell receptor beta chain was detected ten times or more. Antigen unknown. The entry originates in a study of identical twins. Study conclusions and caveats: Not following the same donors, the study drew its conclusions from cross-sectional statistical analysis.

TCRdb reprocessed the 5' RACE reads with MiXCR, giving one entry per CDR3 protein. This table holds hundreds of thousands of distinct CDR3 sequences, roughly 6% found once. This sequence was found in a man younger than 35 in good health. Specimen: naive T cells sorted from blood.

CDR3 DNA: TGCGCCAGCAGTGAGTCTCGGGGTTACGAGCAGTACGTC. Protein product: CASSESRGYEQYV. This sequence joins TRBV10-2 and TRBJ2-7; D is possibly TRBD2 (5 bases). V was trimmed by 0 bases and J by 4 bases, leaving 7 bases between them. Germline V lookup: CDR1 WSHSY, CDR2 SAAADI. The CDR3 is made up of 13 amino acids.